The 13 T cell receptor beta chains presented below share a single source sample, sequenced in a study of human T cells and chemical hapten exposure (dated by TCRdb to about 2021). Library generation was performed with RACE. The instrument was a NextSeq 500. Starting from the raw public reads, TCRdb applied fastp trimming at Q25, assembled clones with MiXCR and retained in-frame beta chains. CDR3 protein sequences are deduplicated, and each keeps its most common genes and DNA. The sample has fewer than 100,000 distinct CDR3 sequences on record, around 9.4% of them singletons. 1.5% to 2% of the sample lies in the top ten. The sample's time point label, in plain terms: healthy volunteer bleed at 6 weeks. Total RNA was isolated from unfractionated whole blood collected in Tempus Blood RNA tubes. Sequenced material: whole blood. The receptor set was obtained from a female donor in good health. Some clones in this sample may be carry-over from other donors' samples.

This clonotype was found a few times. The chain carries TRBV7-8 and TRBJ2-2; 7 bases match TRBD1. CDR3 length equals 16 residues. Germline loops: CDR1 SGHVS, CDR2 FQNEAQ. Germline trimming cut 3 bases from V and 1 base from J; bases unmatched to any gene: 5. The CDR3 DNA reads as TGTGCCAGCAGCTTTCGAACAGGGGTGAACACCGGGGAGCTGTTTTTT. Its translation: CASSFRTGVNTGELFF.

This clonotype appeared a single time. A much larger clone lies one base from this, so it may be a read error. The chain joins TRBV12-3 or TRBV12-4 to TRBJ1-5; unclear D gene. The CDR3 covers 15 residues. The CDR3 nucleotides read TGTGCCAGCGGTTTGGAGGCTAATAGCAATCAGCCCCAGCATTTT. Translation gives CASGLEANSNQPQHF.

This clonotype was counted many times. This chain links TRBV20-1 with TRBJ1-2, with D tentatively TRBD1 (5 bases). Germline-derived CDR1 and CDR2 are DFQATT and SNEGSKA (reference sequence). This CDR3 region has 15 residues. V lost 5 bases and J 5 bases, leaving 21 bases between the germline ends. CDR3 bases: TGCAGTGCTGATAGTTGGGGGGTTGAAGGGTATGGCTACACCTTC. Translation gives CSADSWGVEGYGYTF.

The rearrangement links TRBV7-9 to TRBJ2-1, with 10 bases matching TRBD2. V was clipped by 4 bases and J by 7 bases; unmatched bases: 7. Germline V gene sequence: CDR1 SEHNR, CDR2 FQNEAQ (reference sequence). CDR3 length equals 15 residues. CDR3 residues: CASSSSGGARNEQFF. The CDR3 DNA is TGTGCCAGCAGCTCGAGCGGGGGGGCAAGGAATGAGCAGTTCTTC.

In this sample, this clonotype turned up a few times. The CDR3 DNA follows: TGTGCCAGCAGTTACACACGCCCTACTGCGGATACGCAGTATTTT. This codes for CASSYTRPTADTQYF. V gene TRBV6-6 combines with J gene TRBJ2-3; D is unclear. Germline CDR1 and CDR2: MNHNY and SVGAGI (reference sequence). The CDR3 is made up of 15 amino acids. Trimming shortened V by 2 bases and J by 6 bases, and 15 bases separated the two germline ends.

The table lists this clonotype with a few counts. The V and J genes are TRBV2 and TRBJ1-5; TRBD1 agrees at 9 bases. J lost 5 bases, V lost 8 bases, and 7 bases had no gene match. Germline-derived CDR1 and CDR2 are SNHLY and FYNNEI. The CDR3 is 14 amino acids. CDR3 protein: CASWGQGFDQPQHF. The CDR3 DNA is TGTGCCAGCTGGGGACAGGGATTTGATCAGCCCCAGCATTTT.

On this clonotype itself: This may stem from a read error, because a much larger clone lies one nucleotide away. This sequence joins TRBV6-5 and TRBJ2-3, with 8 bases that match TRBD2. The CDR3 consists of 17 residues. In germline, CDR1 is MNHEY, CDR2 SVGAGI. CDR3 in amino acids: CTSSYSSYRGGMNTQYF. In nucleotides, the CDR3 is TGTACCAGCAGTTACTCGAGTTACCGGGGGGGCATGAATACGCAGTATTTT.

Regarding this clonotype: Possible read error: a much larger clone is one base away. The CDR3 protein is CASSRDGTYEQYF. The CDR3 nucleotides are TGTGCCAGCAGTCGGGACGGTACATACGAGCAGTACTTC. This chain links TRBV6-5 with TRBJ2-7, with D perhaps being TRBD1 or TRBD2 (5 bases each). V shed 5 bases and J shed 4 bases, with 12 bases lying between them. The CDR3 has 13 residues. Germline V CDR1 and CDR2: MNHEY, SVGAGI.

This clonotype was seen at least ten times. Written as DNA, the CDR3 is TGTGCCAGCAGCATTGGACAGGGGATATACGAGCAGTACTTC. Translation gives CASSIGQGIYEQYF. The genes are TRBV5-6 and TRBJ2-7, with 9 bases identical to TRBD1. The CDR3 is 14 residues long. Germline-derived CDR1 and CDR2 are SGHDT and YYEEEE. V shed 4 bases and J 4 bases; nucleotides not matched to a gene: 6.

This clonotype came up a few times. The gene calls are TRBV6-5 and TRBJ2-7, with a possible D match to TRBD2 (7 bases). The CDR3 totals 12 residues. The V end was cut by 10 bases, the J end by 5 bases, with 15 bases between. Germline V gene sequence: CDR1 MNHEY, CDR2 SVGAGI. CDR3 loop: CATTGGVNEQYF. The CDR3 DNA follows: TGTGCCACCACGGGGGGCGTCAACGAGCAGTACTTC.

This clonotype was observed many times. This chain joins TRBV29-1 and TRBJ2-3; D gene ambiguous. Germline assignment: CDR1 SQVTM and CDR2 ANQGSEA. V was cut by 5 bases and J by 4 bases, with 13 bases left in between. The CDR3 has 13 residues. This chain's CDR3 is CSVLRGIADTQYF. The CDR3, as DNA: TGCAGCGTTTTGCGTGGTATCGCAGATACGCAGTATTTT.

This clonotype appeared a few times. As DNA, the CDR3 is TGTGCCAGCAGCTTCCCGGGACAGCCCAACGAGCAGTACTTC. This translates into CASSFPGQPNEQYF. The chain uses TRBV7-9 and TRBJ2-7; 7 bases are a match to TRBD1. The CDR3 is 14 amino acids. J gave up 5 bases and V 3 bases, and 7 bases lay outside the gene matches. Germline lookup yields CDR1 SEHNR and CDR2 FQNEAQ (reference sequence).

There are a few counts of this clonotype. This chain joins TRBV19 and TRBJ1-5; D not certain. Per the germline V gene, CDR1 is LNHDA and CDR2 is SQIVND (reference sequence). The CDR3 length is 16 residues. Trimming stripped 3 bases from V and 1 base from J, with 13 bases between. The CDR3 DNA reads TGTGCCAGTAGTATTCTGGTAGGGTTAAGCAATCAGCCCCAGCATTTT. Translating gives CASSILVGLSNQPQHF.